The clone carrying this T cell receptor beta chain was seen more than once but under ten times. This specimen comes from a study of Tregs in tolerant kidney transplant recipients. Study in general: The nonmyeloablative bone marrow transplants came from related graft donors, with transient mixed chimerism.

From germline, CDR1 is PRHDT and CDR2 FYEKMQ (reference sequence). The CDR3 loop spans 16 amino acids. V lost 2 bases and J lost 1, with 14 bases in between. Thawed PBMCs were rested overnight at 37°C with 200 IU/ml IL-2 before regulatory T cell sorting. Using immunoSEQ multiplex PCR, the repertoire was profiled, and TCRdb retains in-frame clones only, with some absent. The sample carries about 15,000 clones, around three quarters recorded once. The material was Tregs from blood, obtained before the transplant. The receptor was derived from a human donor who received a combined kidney and bone marrow transplant. The chain couples TRBV13 to TRBJ1-2; TRBD1 might be the D (6 bases). The CDR3 region has the DNA TGTGCCAGCAGCTTACCTCGACAGGACCGTAACTATGGCTACACCTTC. This gives the protein CASSLPRQDRNYGYTF.